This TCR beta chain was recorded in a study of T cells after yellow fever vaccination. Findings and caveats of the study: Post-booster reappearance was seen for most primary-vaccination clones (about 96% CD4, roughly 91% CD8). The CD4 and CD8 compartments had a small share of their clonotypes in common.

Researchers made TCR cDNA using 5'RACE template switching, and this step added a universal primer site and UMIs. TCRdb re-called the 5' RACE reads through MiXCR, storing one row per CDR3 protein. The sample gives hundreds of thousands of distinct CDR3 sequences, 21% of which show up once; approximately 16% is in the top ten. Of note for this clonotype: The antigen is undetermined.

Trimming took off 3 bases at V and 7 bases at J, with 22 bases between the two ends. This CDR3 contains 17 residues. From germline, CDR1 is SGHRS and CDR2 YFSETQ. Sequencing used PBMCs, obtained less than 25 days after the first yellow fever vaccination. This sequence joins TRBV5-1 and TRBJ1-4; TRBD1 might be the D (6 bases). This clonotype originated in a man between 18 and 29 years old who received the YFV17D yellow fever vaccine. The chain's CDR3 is CASSWGSSGAPSEKLFF. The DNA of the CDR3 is TGCGCCAGCAGCTGGGGGTCCTCGGGGGCTCCGAGTGAAAAACTGTTTTTT.